The clone carrying this T cell receptor (beta chain) was detected a few times. V dropped 0 bases and J dropped 3; count of bases not matched to a gene: 4. Germline-derived CDR1 and CDR2 are GTSNPN and SVGIG (reference sequence). This CDR3 has 15 amino acids. Using unique molecular identifiers, the investigators prepared the TCRbeta library. TCRdb used MiXCR to reprocess the PCR reads, holding one entry per CDR3 protein. This repertoire shows around 500,000 distinct CDR3 sequences, under 15% found once; its top ten account for 5% to 6%. The data derive from a study of T-cell reconstitution after alpha-beta-depleted transplantation in children.

This chain uses TRBV30 with TRBJ1-1, with 10 bases that match TRBD1. Sample: PBMCs from the stem cell graft donor, taken from the stem cell graft. The sequence derives from a human donor who donated a stem cell graft to a child with combined immunodeficiency. The CDR3 is CAWSVRDRGYTEAFF. In nucleotides, the CDR3 is TGTGCCTGGAGTGTTAGGGACAGGGGTTACACTGAAGCTTTCTTT.